This T cell receptor beta chain is drawn from a study of breast tumors, draining lymph nodes, adjacent tissues (dated by TCRdb to the mid-2010s). Some background on the complete study: The study compared TCR beta repertoires across tumor, adjacent nontumor tissue and axillary lymph nodes from breast cancer patients. In human breast cancer, the study set out to assess how tumor, surrounding tissue and draining lymph node repertoires relate to one another and whether T cells might be exchanged between them.

Sequences LGHDT (CDR1) and YNNKEL (CDR2) are obtained from the germline V gene (reference sequence). The CDR3 goes from the cysteine to the phenylalanine over 15 residues. Only CDR3 DNA remains: 45 bases, in frame from the first base. Germline trimming: 6 bases from V, 10 bases from J; junction bases outside gene matches: 11. Study-wide conclusions, independent of this receptor: The study presented the conclusion that tumor T cells originate in lymph nodes as consistent with a hypothesis, not as something directly demonstrated. Tumor and nontumor tissue repertoires were found to be significantly more similar in luminal-like than in basal-like breast cancer. Tumors showed preferential V and J gene usage, and their T-cell repertoire diversity fell below that of lymph nodes yet above that of nontumor tissue. A scenario in which most tumor T cells derive from the lymph node and then expand within tumor tissue was judged to be consistent with the data.

Sequencing was carried out with an Illumina HiSeq 2000. Multiplex PCR amplification was used to build the TCR beta chain libraries. The amplified TCR beta chain products were analyzed by high-throughput sequencing. TCRdb cleaned the public reads at Q25 with fastp, built clones with MiXCR and kept in-frame beta chains. All rows with the same CDR3 protein become a single entry with the most common DNA and genes. In this sample the table shows approximately 250,000 distinct CDR3 sequences, about 34% of which occur a single time. 3% to 4.5% of the sample lies in the top ten. Details on this clonotype: No antigen is known for it. This may come from a read error, since a much larger clone is one base off.

Lymph node samples were obtained from the axillary draining lymph nodes of breast cancer patients. This clonotype originated in a female donor with breast cancer. Some clones in this sample may be carry-over from other donors' samples. The sequence is built from TRBV3-1 and TRBJ2-1, with 11 central nucleotides matching TRBD2. Sequenced input: axillary lymph node tissue. The CDR3 region has the sequence CASSPSGRTVGEQFF. The DNA sequence follows: TGTGCCAGCAGTCCTAGCGGGAGGACCGTCGGGGAGCAGTTCTTC.